The rows below give T cell receptor beta chains drawn from one sample of a study of shared clonotypes between healthy human individuals. Repertoires were generated with immunoSEQ multiplex PCR, while TCRdb's copy carries only in-frame clones and drops some. This table has some 2,100,000 clones, almost 96% appearing once. Sample: naive CD4+ T cells sorted from blood. The receptors were sampled from a man aged 18 to 29 in good health. Both conserved end residues are part of each CDR3. D genes are given only for firm matches. Clone size, where shown, is once, few, many, or a class for clones that have expanded.

V,D,size,J,DNA,CDR3
TRBV27,-,-,TRBJ1-5,TGTGCCAGCAGCCATGATGGGGGCGGCAATCAGCCCCAGCATTTT,CASSHDGGGNQPQHF
TRBV6-5,-,-,TRBJ2-5,TGTGCCAGCAGTTACCAAGCGGCTGGCGTTGGGGAGACCCAGTACTTC,CASSYQAAGVGETQYF
TRBV9,TRBD2,-,TRBJ2-7,TGTGCCAGCAGCGCCGGGACAGCGACTAGCGGAGTTACCTACGAGCAGTACTTC,CASSAGTATSGVTYEQYF
TRBV7-7,-,-,TRBJ2-7,TGTGCTAGCAGCTTGGACGTCGGTTCCTACGAGCAGTACTTC,CASSLDVGSYEQYF
TRBV11-2,-,-,TRBJ2-5,TGTGCCAGCAGCTTTGACCGAATAGAGACCCAGTACTTC,CASSFDRIETQYF
TRBV6-1,-,-,TRBJ1-2,TGTGCCAGCAGGGAGACGCTCGTCCTCTCTGGGGGCTACACCTTC,CASRETLVLSGGYTF
TRBV7-9,TRBD2,-,TRBJ2-7,TGTGCCAGCAGATCTAGCGGGAGAACCTACGAGCAGTACTTC,CASRSSGRTYEQYF
TRBV5-1,-,-,TRBJ1-5,TGCGCCAGCAGCTCGGACGGTAATCAGCCCCAGCATTTT,CASSSDGNQPQHF
TRBV5-4,-,-,TRBJ1-5,TGTGCCAGCAGCTTGGGCCCGAATAGCAATCAGCCCCAGCATTTT,CASSLGPNSNQPQHF
TRBV6-6,TRBD2,-,TRBJ2-7,TGTGCCAGCAGTTACTCGGGCCGGGGGGGTTCGTACGAGCAGTACTTC,CASSYSGRGGSYEQYF
TRBV29-1,-,-,TRBJ1-2,TGCAGCGTCCGCCCGGGAGGGTCTAACTATGGCTACACCTTC,CSVRPGGSNYGYTF
TRBV5-4,-,-,TRBJ2-5,TGTGCCAGCAGCCAGGACCCACGGGAGACCCAGTACTTC,CASSQDPRETQYF
TRBV28,-,-,TRBJ2-1,TGTGCCAGCAGTCGAGACCGTTACAATGAGCAGTTCTTC,CASSRDRYNEQFF
TRBV7-2,-,-,TRBJ1-2,TGTGCCAGCAGCTTAGCGCGGTGGAGCCAGAGACCCGACTATGGCTACACCTTC,CASSLARWSQRPDYGYTF
TRBV7-2,-,-,TRBJ2-2,TGTGCCAGCAGCTTAGAGGTGGGGATAAACACCGGGGAGCTGTTTTTT,CASSLEVGINTGELFF
TRBV28,-,-,TRBJ1-4,TGTGCCAGCAGTTTATTGGAGGGTGGTAATGAAAAACTGTTTTTT,CASSLLEGGNEKLFF
TRBV20-1,-,-,TRBJ1-3,TGCAGTGCCCTGAGGGAGTACACCATATATTTT,CSALREYTIYF
TRBV5-8,TRBD1,-,TRBJ1-1,TGTGCCAGCAGCTTGTTACAGGGGGCGAACACTGAAGCTTTCTTT,CASSLLQGANTEAFF
TRBV30,TRBD1,-,TRBJ1-1,TGTGCCTGGACAGGGGGTAACACTGAAGCTTTCTTT,CAWTGGNTEAFF
TRBV30,-,-,TRBJ2-1,TGTGCCCACTCCTCCGGGACCTACAATGAGCAGTTCTTC,CAHSSGTYNEQFF
TRBV2,-,once,TRBJ1-2,TGTGCCAGCAGCCCCGGCGAGGGGGGCGGTCGACCCTATGGCTACACCTTC,CASSPGEGGGRPYGYTF
TRBV7-9,-,-,TRBJ2-5,TGTGCCAGCATGGGAAATACCGGGGAGACCCAGTACTTC,CASMGNTGETQYF
TRBV6-1,-,-,TRBJ2-3,TGTGCCAGCAGTGAGTTGGGGTTAGATACGCAGTATTTT,CASSELGLDTQYF
TRBV7-6,-,-,TRBJ1-1,TGTGCCAGCAGCCCACAGGTGAACACTGAAGCTTTCTTT,CASSPQVNTEAFF
TRBV29-1,TRBD2,-,TRBJ2-3,TGCAGCGTTGAACTAGCGGGATTGACAGATACGCAGTATTTT,CSVELAGLTDTQYF
TRBV18,-,-,TRBJ1-5,TGTGCCAGCTCATCCGGACAGTCCAATCAGCCCCAGCATTTT,CASSSGQSNQPQHF
TRBV18,-,-,TRBJ2-7,TGTGCCAGCTCAGCAGGGACACCAAACTCCTACGAGCAGTACTTC,CASSAGTPNSYEQYF
TRBV7-2,-,once,TRBJ2-3,TGTGCCAGCAGCTTAGAGTTCAGAGATACGCAGTATTTT,CASSLEFRDTQYF
TRBV2,-,-,TRBJ2-5,TGTGCCAGCAGTGAAGAGGTCTCCGAGACCCAGTACTTC,CASSEEVSETQYF
TRBV6-6,-,-,TRBJ1-6,TGTGCCAGCAGCCGACAGGACTATAATTCACCCCTCCACTTT,CASSRQDYNSPLHF
TRBV6-1,-,-,TRBJ2-7,TGTGCCAGCAGTGAATTCGGGACACTCTCCTCCTACGAGCAGTACTTC,CASSEFGTLSSYEQYF
TRBV9,-,-,TRBJ2-2,TGTGCCAGCAGCCCCTGGGAGCAGAACACCGGGGAGCTGTTTTTT,CASSPWEQNTGELFF
TRBV9,-,-,TRBJ2-1,TGTGCCAGCAGCCCCCGTGGCGAGGGTGAGCAGTTCTTC,CASSPRGEGEQFF
TRBV29-1,TRBD1,-,TRBJ1-1,TGCAGCGTCCGACAGGGGGCGCGGGTCACTGAAGCTTTCTTT,CSVRQGARVTEAFF
TRBV6-1,-,-,TRBJ2-7,TGTGCCAGCAGTGATAAGGGCGGGGCCCCCTACGAGCAGTACTTC,CASSDKGGAPYEQYF
TRBV5-4,TRBD1,-,TRBJ2-7,TGTGCCAGCAGTCTCGGGACAGGCGCAAGCGAGCAGTACTTC,CASSLGTGASEQYF
TRBV11-1,-,-,TRBJ2-3,TGTGCCAGCAGCCAGGGGTACAGGGAAGGAGATACGCAGTATTTT,CASSQGYREGDTQYF
TRBV5-1,-,-,TRBJ2-7,TGCGCCAGCAGCTTACCTCGACAGGGACTACGAGAGCAGTACTTC,CASSLPRQGLREQYF
TRBV7-9,-,-,TRBJ1-5,TGTGCCAGCAGCCCGCTGGGGGGTCAGCCCCAGCATTTT,CASSPLGGQPQHF
TRBV2,TRBD2,-,TRBJ2-1,TGTGCCAGCAGTTCCGGGACTAGCCTTGATGAGCAGTTCTTC,CASSSGTSLDEQFF
TRBV6-6,-,-,TRBJ2-7,TGTGCCAGCAGCCAGGAATACGAGCAGTACTTC,CASSQEYEQYF
TRBV30,-,-,TRBJ1-6,TGTGCCTGGAGAGAAAGGGGGGATTCACCCCTCCACTTT,CAWRERGDSPLHF
TRBV6-7,-,-,TRBJ2-5,TGTGCCAGCAGTTACTCGAAGGTCGAGGGAAAAGAGACCCAGTACTTC,CASSYSKVEGKETQYF
TRBV15,-,-,TRBJ2-5,TGTGCCACCAGCGTCAGTGGCGAGACCCAGTACTTC,CATSVSGETQYF
TRBV7-2,-,-,TRBJ1-1,TGTGCCAGCAGCTTAGTAACTAACACTGAAGCTTTCTTT,CASSLVTNTEAFF
TRBV6-5,-,-,TRBJ2-7,TGTGCCAGCAGTTACTCGTCCGGGCACAAACCCTACGAGCAGTACTTC,CASSYSSGHKPYEQYF
TRBV11-3,-,-,TRBJ2-3,TGTGCCAGCAGCTCCACCCGAGCTATGGGGCGCACAGATACGCAGTATTTT,CASSSTRAMGRTDTQYF
TRBV27,-,-,TRBJ1-6,TGTGCCAGCAGTTTATCTCGGCCAAATTCACCCCTCCACTTT,CASSLSRPNSPLHF
TRBV5-1,-,-,TRBJ1-2,TGCGCCAGCAGCTTGGATCGACAGCAAGGCTACACCTTC,CASSLDRQQGYTF